Shown below are 21 T cell receptor beta chains from a single sample sequenced in a study of ipilimumab plus nivolumab after autologous stem cell transplantation. Repertoires were generated with immunoSEQ multiplex PCR, while TCRdb's copy carries only in-frame clones and drops some. Of some 15,000 clones in the sample, approximately 82% were seen once. Sequences were derived from PBMCs, sampled in a trial of ipilimumab plus nivolumab as post-transplant consolidation. The receptors come from a male donor with diffuse large B-cell lymphoma.

The chain has TRBV7-2 and TRBJ1-5; no clear D gene. Looked up from germline, CDR1 is SGHTA and CDR2 is FQGNSA. The CDR3 sequence is 15 residues long. The germline V and J ends were trimmed by 1 base and 3 bases, with 10 bases remaining between them. CDR3 nucleotides: TGTGCCAGCAGCTTAGGCCAGCCCGTCAATCAGCCCCAGCATTTT. Translation: CASSLGQPVNQPQHF.

The chain joins TRBV28 to TRBJ2-7, with D perhaps assigned TRBD1 or TRBD2 (5 bases each). Per germline, CDR1 MDHEN and CDR2 SYDVKM. The CDR3 contains 13 residues. The V end lost 6 bases, the J end lost 4 bases, and 13 bases lay between the germline ends. CDR3 in DNA: TGTGCCAGCAGACTCGGGACGGATTACGAGCAGTACTTC. Translating it yields CASRLGTDYEQYF.

J is TRBJ2-4 and V is TRBV27; 12 positions agree with TRBD2. The junction had 7 bases not matched to a gene; V was cut back by 7 bases and J by 0 bases. This CDR3 has 17 residues. CDR1 MNHEY and CDR2 SMNVEV come from the germline V gene (reference sequence). CDR3 sequence reads: CASKTSGGRLAKNIQYF. CDR3 in DNA: TGTGCCAGCAAGACTAGCGGGGGACGCCTAGCCAAAAACATTCAGTACTTC.

This clone was recorded a few times. V usage is TRBV11-2 and J usage is TRBJ2-1; no firm D call. The V gene's germline CDR1 is SGHAT and CDR2 FQNNGV. Trimming took off 2 bases at V and 5 bases at J, with 16 bases between the two ends. The CDR3 totals 16 residues. The CDR3 nucleotides read TGTGCCAGCAGCTTAAGCCGCCTAGGGCCAAACAATGAGCAGTTCTTC. Translation: CASSLSRLGPNNEQFF.

The gene calls are TRBV28 and TRBJ1-3; D is perhaps TRBD1 (5 bases). Trimming removed 6 bases at V and 0 bases at J, with 12 bases between. The CDR3 sequence is 15 residues long. Germline V gene sequence: CDR1 MDHEN, CDR2 SYDVKM. The CDR3 nucleotides read TGTGCCAGCAGACGGCAGGGTTTCTCTGGAAACACCATATATTTT. Translated, it gives CASRRQGFSGNTIYF.

The chain recombines TRBV23-1 with TRBJ2-7; 10 positions match TRBD1. TRBV23-1 is flagged as an ORF with uncertain function. After removal of 0 bases from V and 1 base from J, the junction contained 9 bases not matched to a gene. This CDR3 has 18 amino acids. This CDR3 reads CASSQSTHGTGESYEQYF. Written as DNA, the CDR3 is TGCGCCAGCAGTCAATCCACACACGGGACAGGGGAATCCTACGAGCAGTACTTC.

The CDR3 reads CTSSQGTSGEVLFGEQFF. The CDR3 nucleotides read TGCACCAGCAGCCAGGGGACTAGCGGTGAAGTTTTATTTGGTGAGCAGTTCTTC. This rearrangement joins TRBV1 to TRBJ2-1; TRBD2, the table's D call, lacks a check against the DNA. TRBV1 is annotated as a pseudogene. The CDR3 spans 18 residues.

This sequence joins TRBV7-2 and TRBJ2-1, with D unresolved. V was cut by 2 bases and J by 4 bases, with 6 bases left in between. Germline V lookup: CDR1 SGHTA, CDR2 FQGNSA. The CDR3 contains 13 residues. CDR3 DNA sequence: TGTGCCAGCAGCTTAAACGGGTACAATGAGCAGTTCTTC. This translates into CASSLNGYNEQFF.

The rearrangement links TRBV2 to TRBJ1-3; TRBD1 matches at 7 bases. Germline CDR1 is SNHLY and CDR2 is FYNNEI. CDR3 length equals 15 residues. V lost 6 bases and J lost 0; bases outside the gene matches: 5. The CDR3 loop reads CASRANRGSGNTIYF. CDR3 sequence (DNA): TGTGCCAGCAGAGCGAACAGGGGCTCTGGAAACACCATATATTTT.

The rearrangement joins TRBV18 to TRBJ2-1, with a possible D match to TRBD2 (6 bases). Germline values: CDR1 KGHSH, CDR2 LQKENI. V dropped 1 base and J dropped 3 bases, with 10 bases sitting between them. CDR3 size: 15 residues. The CDR3 loop reads CASSPQSGHYNEQFF. Here the CDR3 DNA reads TGTGCCAGCTCACCACAGAGCGGGCACTACAATGAGCAGTTCTTC. Variable domain in full (rest from reference TRBV18 and TRBJ2-1): NAGVMQNPRHLVRRRGQEARLRCSPMKGHSHVYWYRQLPEEGLKFMVYLQKENIIDESGMPKERFSAEFPKEGPSILRIQQVVRGDSAAYFCASSPQSGHYNEQFFGPGTRLTVL.

This sequence joins TRBV4-3 and TRBJ2-5; 10 bases match TRBD1. The end of the DNA aligns better with TRBJ2-7, so the J call may be wrong. Germline V gene lookup returns CDR1 LGHNA and CDR2 YSLEER. The CDR3 totals 16 residues. The CDR3 DNA is TGCGCCAGCAGCCAAGATCTGGGACAGGGGTTATACGAGCAGTACTTC. This translates into CASSQDLGQGLYEQYF.

The chain carries TRBV5-4 and TRBJ2-3; TRBD1 is a possible D gene (5 bases). Germline V gives CDR1 SGHNT, CDR2 YYREEE (reference sequence). The length of the CDR3 is 14 residues. V shed 7 bases and J shed 4 bases, with 16 bases lying between them. CDR3 sequence (DNA): TGTGCCAGCGGGAAGAGAGACAGTTCAGATACGCAGTATTTT. The encoded protein is CASGKRDSSDTQYF.

The gene calls are TRBV7-2 and TRBJ2-7, with 9 bases lining up with TRBD2. CDR1 is SGHTA and CDR2 is FQGNSA in the germline V gene. J was trimmed by 5 bases and V by 4 bases; bases with no gene match: 6. This CDR3 comprises 14 residues. The CDR3 nucleotides read TGTGCCAGCAGCTCCCTAGCGGGGAGGCACGAGCAGTACTTC. Its translation is CASSSLAGRHEQYF. The full variable domain, its missing parts supplied by reference TRBV7-2 and TRBJ2-7, is GAGVSQSPSNKVTEKGKDVELRCDPISGHTALYWYRQSLGQGLEFLIYFQGNSAPDKSGLPSDRFSAERTGGSVSTLTIQRTQQEDSAVYLCASSSLAGRHEQYFGPGTRLTVT.

V gene TRBV27 combines with J gene TRBJ2-2; 10 bases map to TRBD2. The CDR3 totals 18 residues. The germline CDR1 and CDR2 sequences are MNHEY and SMNVEV (reference sequence). The trim removed 3 bases at V and 6 bases at J, leaving 13 bases unmatched. CDR3 DNA: TGTGCCAGCAGTTTGAGGCTGGGAGCGGGGGGGCTCCCCGGGGAGCTGTTTTTT. It specifies CASSLRLGAGGLPGELFF.

This clone rates as medium-sized. The V call is TRBV5-4, the J call TRBJ1-6; 7 positions match TRBD1. The CDR3 runs to 15 residues. Germline V gene sequence: CDR1 SGHNT, CDR2 YYREEE (reference sequence). The ends lost 3 bases at V and 6 bases at J; junction bases unmatched: 6. This CDR3 reads CASSWDSNPNSPLHF. CDR3 nucleotide sequence: TGTGCCAGCAGCTGGGACAGTAACCCTAATTCACCCCTCCACTTT.

In this sample, this clone turned up a few times. The chain links TRBV19 to TRBJ1-5; D is perhaps TRBD1 (5 bases). CDR3 length equals 17 residues. V shed 5 bases and J shed 0 bases, with 17 bases lying between them. Germline CDR1 reads LNHDA; CDR2 reads SQIVND (reference sequence). The CDR3 spells CASSPSLGHLSNQPQHF. The CDR3 DNA reads as TGTGCCAGTAGTCCCAGTCTGGGGCACCTTAGCAATCAGCCCCAGCATTTT.

This chain joins TRBV19 and TRBJ2-5, with D maybe TRBD2 (6 bases). Germline-derived CDR1 and CDR2 are LNHDA and SQIVND (reference sequence). This CDR3 region has 11 residues. V was shortened by 3 bases and J by 13 bases, with 12 bases between the two germline ends. In DNA form, the CDR3 reads TGTGCCAGTAGTATGGGGGACTCTTCGTACTTC. Amino acids: CASSMGDSSYF.

This clone was detected only once. J is TRBJ2-7 and V is TRBV28; D is unresolved. The germline CDR1 and CDR2 sequences are MDHEN and SYDVKM. This CDR3 has 17 amino acids. Trimming pared 5 bases from V and 0 bases from J, leaving 20 bases between. The CDR3 loop is CASSPWSPGGDSYEQYF. Here the CDR3 DNA reads TGTGCCAGCAGTCCATGGAGCCCTGGCGGCGACTCCTACGAGCAGTACTTC.

This chain links TRBV19 with TRBJ2-2; D is uncertain. V lost 0 bases, J lost 6 bases, and 5 bases lay in between. The CDR3 sequence is 13 residues long. Germline V gene lookup returns CDR1 LNHDA and CDR2 SQIVND (reference sequence). The CDR3 coding sequence is TGTGCCAGTAGTATAGATCGGGCCGGGGAGCTGTTTTTT. Translated: CASSIDRAGELFF.

The CDR3 nucleotides read TGCGCCAGCAGCCAACAACAGGGTAGGCAGAGTGAAGCTTTCTTT. Translating gives CASSQQQGRQSEAFF. This chain joins TRBV4-1 and TRBJ1-1, with a tentative D call TRBD1 (6 bases). The V gene lost 2 bases and the J gene lost 7 bases, with 17 bases spanning the gap. The CDR3 totals 15 residues. CDR1 MGHRA and CDR2 YSYEKL come from the germline V gene.

The chain couples TRBV27 to TRBJ1-4, with D hard to call. Between the trimmed V and J ends, which lost 5 bases and 4 bases, there was a span of 23 bases. This CDR3 has 18 amino acids. Germline CDR1 MNHEY, CDR2 SMNVEV (reference sequence). The CDR3 region has the DNA TGTGCCAGCAGTCCACTGACCCAAACATGGTCTGTTAATGAAAAACTGTTTTTT. Translation gives CASSPLTQTWSVNEKLFF. Full variable domain (rest looked up from reference TRBV27 and TRBJ1-4): EAQVTQNPRYLITVTGKKLTVTCSQNMNHEYMSWYRQDPGLGLRQIYYSMNVEVTDKGDVPEGYKVSRKEKRNFPLILESPSPNQTSLYFCASSPLTQTWSVNEKLFFGSGTQLSVL.